This TCR beta chain is from a study of technical replicates of blood from a few donors (dated by TCRdb to about 2017). Receptor libraries were prepared by the immunoSEQ multiplex PCR assay. What TCRdb holds here is the immuneACCESS table cut down to in-frame rearrangements. Part of the clones is not present; checked against another copy, under half of the missing clones reflect an unresolved V gene, and the others are unexplained. Within this sample are approximately 75,000 clones, with 75% to 90% of them counted one time only. Around 4% of the sample rests with the top ten. Based on the germline V gene (reference sequence), the CDR1 and CDR2 sequences are LNHDA and SQIVND. Including the terminal cysteine and phenylalanine, the CDR3 comprises 14 residues. The sequence is cut down to CDR3 DNA, 42 bases in frame from base 1. A distance of 12 bases separates the germline ends of V and J, which lose 3 bases and 6 bases respectively.

About this clone itself: Its binding antigen is unknown. Base qualities are not recorded, but no much larger clone differs from it by a single base.

The source material was PBMCs. The clonotype was recovered from a human donor in good health. Some clones in this sample may be carry-over from other donors' samples. The V and J genes are TRBV19 and TRBJ1-5, with the D gene not clear enough to name. The DNA sequence is given as TGTGCCAGTAGTATTGGGCAGGCTGGTCAGCCCCAGCATTTT. Translated, this gives CASSIGQAGQPQHF. Here the CDR3 is joined to the reference TRBV19 and TRBJ1-5 genes, and the full variable domain is: DGGITQSPKYLFRKEGQNVTLSCEQNLNHDAMYWYRQDPGQGLRLIYYSQIVNDFQKGDIAEGYSVSREKKESFPLTVTSAQKNPTAFYLCASSIGQAGQPQHFGDGTRLSIL.